The sequence of this T cell receptor (beta chain) was determined in a study of blood T cell repertoires in COVID-19. Whole-study context: Some COVID-19 samples were acute and others convalescent; all came from the United States, Italy and Spain. T cells, B-cell-depleted T cells, or PBMCs provided the cDNA or gDNA that served as material.

This clone came up once. Original data processing: Scientists estimated how many nucleated cells there were by amplifying reference gene primers. Repertoires were generated with immunoSEQ multiplex PCR, while TCRdb's copy carries only in-frame clones and drops some. V, J and clone size reflect that table, while D and trimming were determined from the DNA. The sample includes about 130,000 clones, approximately 85% of them seen just once. The TCR sequence derives from a human donor in a cohort sampled during active COVID-19. The source material was peripheral blood.

The CDR3 region has the DNA TGTGCCGGAGAGATATATAATGAAAAACTGTTTTTT. This translates into CAGEIYNEKLFF. This rearrangement joins TRBV30 to TRBJ1-4, with unresolved D. The CDR3 totals 12 residues. Germline V lookup: CDR1 GTSNPN, CDR2 SVGIG (reference sequence). The V and J ends lost 8 bases and 4 bases respectively, with 11 bases between them.